This T cell receptor (beta chain) was sequenced during a study of T cells in narcolepsy. The data were produced by immunoSEQ multiplex PCR, yet TCRdb's version contains in-frame clones alone and is incomplete. Here the sample spans over 10,000 clones, around 90% being singletons. This sequence was found in a human donor with narcolepsy. Sequenced sample: CD45RA- memory CD4+ T cells from PBMCs.

The CDR3 DNA follows: TGTGCCAGCAGCCAAACAGGGTCCAGCACAGATACGCAGTATTTT. It translates to CASSQTGSSTDTQYF. The chain links TRBV6-1 to TRBJ2-3, with D maybe TRBD1 (6 bases). The CDR3 is made up of 15 amino acids. V lost 6 bases and J 0 bases, leaving 13 bases between the germline ends. Looked up from germline, CDR1 is MNHNS and CDR2 is SASEGT.